The 28 T cell receptor beta chains below were found in one sample sequenced in a study of T cell responses to AZD1222 COVID-19 vaccine. Only in-frame clones appear in the TCRdb table, and some are missing; sequencing was by immunoSEQ multiplex PCR. The sample includes roughly 130,000 clones, about 86% seen only once; the top ten take 9.5% to 15%. The sample here was peripheral blood, taken on day 0 of AZD1222 vaccination. The receptors were sampled from an adult in good health.

This clone was counted between two and nine times. The rearrangement joins TRBV29-1 to TRBJ2-7; 12 bases align to TRBD2. CDR3 size: 14 residues. CDR1 is SQVTM, CDR2 ANQGSEA, per germline. The V and J ends lost 5 bases and 4 bases, in that order; junction bases with no gene match: 6. CDR3 region: CSVTGLAGGYEQYF. The CDR3 region has the DNA TGCAGCGTTACGGGACTAGCGGGTGGATACGAGCAGTACTTC.

This clone was seen more than once but under ten times. V and J are TRBV7-2 and TRBJ2-2, with D possibly TRBD1 on 6 matching bases. This CDR3 has 14 residues. CDR1 and CDR2 (germline): SGHTA, FQGNSA. With 5 bases removed from V and 7 bases from J, the gap between germline ends came to 14 bases. CDR3 sequence (DNA): TGTGCCAGCAGCCCGGGACAAGACGTCGGGGAGCTGTTTTTT. Residues: CASSPGQDVGELFF.

This clone was observed once. This sequence joins TRBV4-1 and TRBJ2-7; no clear D. Germline CDR1 reads MGHRA; CDR2 reads YSYEKL. V was pared by 5 bases and J by 2 bases, with 13 bases between. The CDR3 covers 14 residues. The CDR3 is CASSSELPPYEQYF. The CDR3 DNA sequence: TGCGCCAGCAGCTCTGAACTGCCACCCTACGAGCAGTACTTC.

This clone was detected only once. The chain joins TRBV5-1 to TRBJ2-7; the match to TRBD2 covers 14 bases. The CDR3 is 18 residues long. Germline loops: CDR1 SGHRS, CDR2 YFSETQ. V shed 4 bases and J 3 bases; nucleotides not matched to a gene: 12. The CDR3 nucleotides read TGCGCCAGCAGCACCGGACTAGCGGGAGGTGCCCGATACTACGAGCAGTACTTC. It encodes CASSTGLAGGARYYEQYF.

The rearrangement uses TRBV2 and TRBJ1-1; D gene ambiguous. This CDR3 comprises 14 residues. Trimming took 3 bases from V and 6 from J, leaving 14 bases between them. Germline lookup yields CDR1 SNHLY and CDR2 FYNNEI. CDR3 DNA: TGTGCCAGCAGTGAGGATGAGGTACGGTCTGAAGCTTTCTTT. Protein: CASSEDEVRSEAFF.

The rearrangement uses TRBV5-1 and TRBJ2-2; TRBD1 matches 8 bases. Germline loops: CDR1 SGHRS, CDR2 YFSETQ. CDR3 length: 17 residues. Losses at the gene ends were 1 base for V and 3 bases for J; bases not matched to a gene: 8. The CDR3 DNA sequence: TGCGCCAGCAGCTTGACCCCGGACAGGGCTGACACCGGGGAGCTGTTTTTT. Amino acid sequence: CASSLTPDRADTGELFF.

V usage is TRBV10-3 and J usage is TRBJ2-1; the D gene is possibly TRBD2 (5 bases). The CDR3 runs 15 residues. The V gene lost 0 bases and the J gene lost 10 bases, with 16 bases spanning the gap. Germline V gene lookup returns CDR1 ENHRY and CDR2 SYGVKD. CDR3 nucleotides: TGTGCCATCAGTGAGTCGGGAGAACACTTGAGCGAGCAGTTCTTC. This encodes CAISESGEHLSEQFF.

The chain links TRBV6-2 or TRBV6-3 to TRBJ1-1; D gene unclear. Germline CDR1 and CDR2: MNHEY and SVGEGT. This CDR3 is 13 amino acids long. V gave up 4 bases and J gave up 3 bases, with 9 bases separating them. The CDR3 sequence is CASSLLRDTEAFF. The CDR3 DNA sequence: TGTGCCAGCAGTTTACTCCGGGACACTGAAGCTTTCTTT.

The V gene is TRBV6-2 or TRBV6-3, the J gene TRBJ2-3, with D maybe TRBD2 (5 bases). Trimming cost V 2 bases and J 1 base, with 7 bases left between them. The CDR3 is 14 residues long. CDR1 is MNHEY, CDR2 SVGEGT, per germline. The CDR3, as DNA: TGTGCCAGCAGTTACCAAGCGGGCACAGATACGCAGTATTTT. Translated, it gives CASSYQAGTDTQYF.

The J gene is TRBJ2-1, the V gene TRBV11-2, with D maybe TRBD2 (6 bases). V was shortened by 4 bases and J by 12 bases, with 13 bases between the two germline ends. Germline V gene data show CDR1 as SGHAT and CDR2 as FQNNGV. There are 12 residues in the CDR3. DNA of the CDR3: TGTGCCAGCAGCTCGGACTCGGAGGGGCAGTTCTTC. This translates into CASSSDSEGQFF.

This rearrangement joins TRBV10-3 to TRBJ2-1; TRBD1 matches at 10 bases. Germline CDR1 reads ENHRY; CDR2 reads SYGVKD. Trimming took 4 bases from V and 7 from J; bases not matched to a gene: 10. The CDR3 runs to 16 residues. CDR3 protein: CAISGVTGGALNEQFF. The CDR3 DNA reads TGTGCCATCAGTGGGGTGACAGGGGGCGCATTGAATGAGCAGTTCTTC.

The chain recombines TRBV28 with TRBJ1-4, with 9 nucleotides matching TRBD1. CDR1 and CDR2 (germline): MDHEN, SYDVKM. J lost 4 bases, V lost 4 bases, and 4 bases had no gene match. The CDR3 is 15 amino acids. Written as DNA, the CDR3 is TGTGCCAGCAGTTCACAGGGGGCCAATAATGAAAAACTGTTTTTT. Translated: CASSSQGANNEKLFF.

The chain carries TRBV5-8 and TRBJ2-2; TRBD2 aligns across 9 bases. The germline V gene encodes CDR1 SGHTS and CDR2 YDEGEE. J gave up 0 bases and V 10 bases, and 16 bases lay outside the gene matches. The CDR3 is made up of 18 amino acids. The CDR3 region has the DNA TGTGCCGGTGGCCCCAGCTGGCGGGAGGGAGCGAACACCGGGGAGCTGTTTTTT. Translation gives CAGGPSWREGANTGELFF.

This clone is a singleton in its sample. CDR3 in amino acids: CASSDSGTVAYEQYF. The DNA of the CDR3 is TGTGCCAGCAGTGATAGCGGGACTGTAGCCTACGAGCAGTACTTC. The chain recombines TRBV6-1 with TRBJ2-7; 8 bases agree with TRBD2. This CDR3 has 15 residues. Germline-derived CDR1 and CDR2 are MNHNS and SASEGT. Trimming at V came to 3 bases and at J to 2 bases, leaving 6 bases not matched to a gene.

The rearrangement links TRBV29-1 to TRBJ2-1; TRBD2 might be the D (6 bases). V was clipped by 0 bases and J by 6 bases, with 18 bases between them. This CDR3 is 16 amino acids long. Germline lookup yields CDR1 SQVTM and CDR2 ANQGSEA. The CDR3 reads CSVEDLAGSKGNEQFF. The CDR3 nucleotides read TGCAGCGTTGAAGATCTTGCCGGGAGTAAGGGCAATGAGCAGTTCTTC.

This sequence joins TRBV24-1 and TRBJ2-5, with 8 nucleotides matching TRBD1. With 1 base clipped from V and 3 bases from J, the junction kept 6 bases outside the gene matches. The CDR3 totals 16 residues. The germline CDR1 and CDR2 sequences are KGHDR and SFDVKD. The DNA of the CDR3 is TGTGCCACCAGTGATTTAAAACCGGGACAGGAAGAGACCCAGTACTTC. Amino acid sequence: CATSDLKPGQEETQYF.

This clone was recorded a few times. The chain has TRBV15 and TRBJ2-3; no firm D call. With 1 base removed from V and 2 bases from J, the gap between germline ends came to 7 bases. CDR1 and CDR2 (germline): LNHNV, YYDKDF (reference sequence). The CDR3 length is 14 residues. CDR3 protein: CATSRASITDTQYF. CDR3 bases: TGTGCCACCAGCAGAGCGTCTATCACAGATACGCAGTATTTT. The full variable domain, completed using reference TRBV15 and TRBJ2-3, is DAMVIQNPRYQVTQFGKPVTLSCSQTLNHNVMYWYQQKSSQAPKLLFHYYDKDFNNEADTPDNFQSRRPNTSFCFLDIRSPGLGDTAMYLCATSRASITDTQYFGPGTRLTVL.

The chain combines TRBV4-3 with TRBJ2-1, with 8 bases fitting TRBD2. Germline V gives CDR1 LGHNA, CDR2 YSLEER. The CDR3 contains 15 residues. The ends lost 0 bases at V and 8 bases at J; junction bases unmatched: 6. CDR3 DNA sequence: TGCGCCAGCAGCCAAGAACGGACTAGCAGCGATGAGCAGTTCTTC. Translation gives CASSQERTSSDEQFF.

V usage is TRBV27 and J usage is TRBJ1-4, with unresolved D. V lost 1 base to trimming and J lost 8 bases, with 11 bases between them. The length of the CDR3 is 14 residues. Germline V gene sequence: CDR1 MNHEY, CDR2 SMNVEV (reference sequence). Here the CDR3 DNA reads TGTGCCAGCAGTTTATACCGCCGTGGGGAAAAACTGTTTTTT. This sequence encodes CASSLYRRGEKLFF.

Comments on this clone: Other nucleotide sequences in the sample specify the same CDR3. The V call is TRBV7-3, the J call TRBJ1-1; D not certain. This CDR3 comprises 13 residues. Trimming pared 3 bases from V and 1 base from J, leaving 6 bases between. Germline V gene lookup returns CDR1 SGHTA and CDR2 FQGTGA. The CDR3 loop is CASSLSANTEAFF. The CDR3 nucleotides are TGTGCCAGCAGCTTGTCAGCGAACACTGAAGCTTTCTTT.

This rearrangement joins TRBV29-1 to TRBJ1-4, with TRBD1 matching over 7 bases. Trimming at V came to 4 bases and at J to 8 bases, leaving 10 bases not matched to a gene. The CDR3 is 14 residues long. Germline CDR1 is SQVTM and CDR2 is ANQGSEA. CDR3 in DNA: TGCAGCGTTGCCAGGGGCAGGGGGGAAGAAAAACTGTTTTTT. Protein sequence: CSVARGRGEEKLFF. Using reference TRBV29-1 and TRBJ1-4 for the parts outside the CDR3, the full variable domain is SAVISQKPSRDICQRGTSLTIQCQVDSQVTMMFWYRQQPGQSLTLIATANQGSEATYESGFVIDKFPISRPNLTFSTLTVSNMSPEDSSIYLCSVARGRGEEKLFFGSGTQLSVL.

J is TRBJ1-5 and V is TRBV7-9; D unresolved. Germline V gene sequence: CDR1 SEHNR, CDR2 FQNEAQ (reference sequence). V was pared by 1 base and J by 7 bases, with 5 bases between. The CDR3 runs 12 residues. CDR3 amino acids: CASSLGAQPQHF. In DNA form, the CDR3 reads TGTGCCAGCAGCTTAGGAGCCCAGCCCCAGCATTTT.

The chain is built from TRBV11-2 and TRBJ1-3, with 7 positions matching TRBD1. Per germline, CDR1 SGHAT and CDR2 FQNNGV. The CDR3 totals 19 residues. V was clipped by 4 bases and J by 0 bases; unmatched bases: 15. CDR3 coding DNA: TGTGCCAGCAGCTCTCGAACCGGGACAGCTGGATTCTCTGGAAACACCATATATTTT. It yields the protein CASSSRTGTAGFSGNTIYF.

V is TRBV19 and J is TRBJ2-1; D ambiguous. The germline CDR1 and CDR2 sequences are LNHDA and SQIVND (reference sequence). V dropped 8 bases and J dropped 2 bases, with 4 bases sitting between them. This CDR3 is 11 amino acids long. CDR3 amino acids: CASATYNEQFF. CDR3 DNA: TGTGCCAGTGCTACCTACAATGAGCAGTTCTTC. The variable domain in full, completed from reference TRBV19 and TRBJ2-1, reads DGGITQSPKYLFRKEGQNVTLSCEQNLNHDAMYWYRQDPGQGLRLIYYSQIVNDFQKGDIAEGYSVSREKKESFPLTVTSAQKNPTAFYLCASATYNEQFFGPGTRLTVL.

The chain is built from TRBV10-3 and TRBJ2-1; 10 nucleotides align to TRBD2. CDR3 size: 15 residues. The ends lost 6 bases at V and 7 bases at J; junction bases unmatched: 9. Germline-derived CDR1 and CDR2 are ENHRY and SYGVKD. DNA for the CDR3: TGTGCCATCAGCATAACTAGCGGGGCCCCTAATGAGCAGTTCTTC. Encoded protein: CAISITSGAPNEQFF.

Concerning this clone itself: Different DNA sequences within this sample yield the same CDR3. V gene TRBV7-9 combines with J gene TRBJ2-5, with 10 bases identical to TRBD2. The CDR3 sequence is 14 residues long. Germline assignment: CDR1 SEHNR and CDR2 FQNEAQ (reference sequence). V trimming: 5 bases; J trimming: 5 bases; junction bases outside the gene matches: 5. The CDR3, as DNA: TGTGCCAGCAGCCTACTAGCGGGGACCGAGACCCAGTACTTC. This gives the protein CASSLLAGTETQYF.

This clone has only one observation. The chain combines TRBV18 with TRBJ1-1; D gene uncertain. Germline CDR1 is KGHSH and CDR2 is LQKENI. The CDR3 runs 12 residues. V was cut by 0 bases and J by 10 bases, with 9 bases left in between. CDR3 loop: CASSPPAGRAFF. The CDR3 DNA reads as TGTGCCAGCTCACCACCCGCAGGTCGAGCTTTCTTT. Complete variable domain (other parts from reference TRBV18 and TRBJ1-1): NAGVMQNPRHLVRRRGQEARLRCSPMKGHSHVYWYRQLPEEGLKFMVYLQKENIIDESGMPKERFSAEFPKEGPSILRIQQVVRGDSAAYFCASSPPAGRAFFGQGTRLTVV.

The chain recombines TRBV7-2 with TRBJ1-6, with 8 bases matching TRBD1. The CDR3 length is 15 residues. Germline loops: CDR1 SGHTA, CDR2 FQGNSA. V lost 5 bases to trimming and J lost 8 bases; unmatched junction nucleotides: 8. The CDR3 loop is CASSPGQGGDSPLHF. CDR3 coding DNA: TGTGCCAGCAGCCCTGGACAGGGCGGGGATTCACCCCTCCACTTT.